What follows describes a single T cell receptor (beta chain). The source of the sample is a study of blood T cell repertoires in COVID-19. TCRdb's copy holds only in-frame clones and misses some; the assay was immunoSEQ multiplex PCR. The table includes 50,000 to 70,000 clones, 65% to 85% detected once. The TCR was taken from an elderly man with COVID-19, enrolled during active disease. Sequenced input: peripheral blood.

The CDR3 region has the DNA TGTGCCAGCAGTTACTCGCTGGCCAGAAGCGCTGAAGCTTTCTTT. Protein: CASSYSLARSAEAFF. The chain recombines TRBV6-5 with TRBJ1-1; D uncertain. The CDR3 has 15 amino acids. V lost 0 bases and J lost 6, with 14 bases in between. From germline, CDR1 is MNHEY and CDR2 SVGAGI.